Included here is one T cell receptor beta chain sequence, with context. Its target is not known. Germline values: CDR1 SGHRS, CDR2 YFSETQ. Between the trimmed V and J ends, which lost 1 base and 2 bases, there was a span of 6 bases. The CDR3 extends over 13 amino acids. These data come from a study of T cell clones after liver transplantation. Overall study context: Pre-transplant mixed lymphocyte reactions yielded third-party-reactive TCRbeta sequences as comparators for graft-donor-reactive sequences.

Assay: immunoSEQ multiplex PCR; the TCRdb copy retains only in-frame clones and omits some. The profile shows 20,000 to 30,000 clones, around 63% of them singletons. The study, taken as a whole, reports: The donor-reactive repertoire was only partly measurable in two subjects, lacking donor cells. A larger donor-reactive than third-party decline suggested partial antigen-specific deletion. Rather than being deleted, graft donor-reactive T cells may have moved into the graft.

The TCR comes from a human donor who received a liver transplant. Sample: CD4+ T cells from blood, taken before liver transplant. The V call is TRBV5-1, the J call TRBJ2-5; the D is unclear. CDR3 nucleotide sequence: TGCGCCAGCAGCTTGCAGGAACAAGAGACCCAGTACTTC. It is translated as CASSLQEQETQYF.